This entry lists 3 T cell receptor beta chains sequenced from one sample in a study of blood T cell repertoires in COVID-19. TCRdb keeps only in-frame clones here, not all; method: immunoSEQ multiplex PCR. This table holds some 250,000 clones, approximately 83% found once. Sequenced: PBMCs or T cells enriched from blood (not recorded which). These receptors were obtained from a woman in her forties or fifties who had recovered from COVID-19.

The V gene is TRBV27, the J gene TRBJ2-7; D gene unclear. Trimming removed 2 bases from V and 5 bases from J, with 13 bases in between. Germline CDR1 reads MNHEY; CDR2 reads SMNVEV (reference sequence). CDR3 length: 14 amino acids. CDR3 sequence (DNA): TGTGCCAGCAGTTTAACCAGTGGGCCGAACGAGCAGTACTTC. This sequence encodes CASSLTSGPNEQYF.

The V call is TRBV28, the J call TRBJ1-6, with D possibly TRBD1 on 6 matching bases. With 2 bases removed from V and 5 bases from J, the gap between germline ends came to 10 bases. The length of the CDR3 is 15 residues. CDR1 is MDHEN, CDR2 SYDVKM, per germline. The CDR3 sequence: CASSLGQTDNSPLHF. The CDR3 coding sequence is TGTGCCAGCAGTTTAGGACAGACAGATAATTCACCCCTCCACTTT.

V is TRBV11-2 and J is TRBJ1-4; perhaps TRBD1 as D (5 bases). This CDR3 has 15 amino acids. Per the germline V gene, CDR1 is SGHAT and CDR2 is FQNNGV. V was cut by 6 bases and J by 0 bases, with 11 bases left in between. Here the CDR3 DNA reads TGTGCCAGCAGTTGGCAGGGTGCAACTAATGAAAAACTGTTTTTT. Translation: CASSWQGATNEKLFF.